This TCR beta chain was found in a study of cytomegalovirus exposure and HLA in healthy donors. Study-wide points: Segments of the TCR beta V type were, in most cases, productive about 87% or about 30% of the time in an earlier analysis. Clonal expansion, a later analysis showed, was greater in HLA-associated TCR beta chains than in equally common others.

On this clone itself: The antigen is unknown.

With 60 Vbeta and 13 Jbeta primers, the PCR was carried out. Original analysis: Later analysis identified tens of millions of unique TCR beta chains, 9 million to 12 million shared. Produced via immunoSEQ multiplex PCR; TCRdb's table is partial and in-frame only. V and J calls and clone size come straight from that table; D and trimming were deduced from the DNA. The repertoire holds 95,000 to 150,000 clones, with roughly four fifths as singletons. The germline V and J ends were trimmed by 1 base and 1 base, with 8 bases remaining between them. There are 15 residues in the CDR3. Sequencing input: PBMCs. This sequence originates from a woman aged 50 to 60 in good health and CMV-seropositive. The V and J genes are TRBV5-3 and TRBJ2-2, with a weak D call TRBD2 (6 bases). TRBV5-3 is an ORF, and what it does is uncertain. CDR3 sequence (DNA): TGTGCCAGAAGCTTGTGGCGGGGGAACACCGGGGAGCTGTTTTTT. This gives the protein CARSLWRGNTGELFF.